The next 9 T cell receptor beta chains were all read from a single sample in a study of a mutant IDH1 vaccine in newly diagnosed glioma. Time point meaning: week 11, during vaccination. Vaccination used 300 ug of mutant IDH1 20-mer peptide per dose, with topical imiquimod. The repertoire was sequenced with immunoSEQ multiplex PCR; TCRdb's copy has only in-frame clones and lacks some. The table shows roughly 120,000 clones, with just under 80% occurring only once. What these receptors recognize is not known. The source material was PBMCs, sampled from a glioma patient whose treatment included an IDH1 peptide vaccine. These receptors were taken from a man aged 35 to 55 with glioma.

The CDR3 region has the DNA TGTGCCAGCAGCGCACGTACCGGGGCAGATACGCAGTATTTT. This translates into CASSARTGADTQYF. The chain combines TRBV9 with TRBJ2-3; a weak D match, TRBD2 (5 bases). The V end was cut by 3 bases, the J end by 4 bases, with 12 bases between. Germline V gene data show CDR1 as SGDLS and CDR2 as YYNGEE. There are 14 residues in the CDR3.

This clone came up a few times. The rearrangement uses TRBV30 and TRBJ1-5; possibly TRBD1 for D (5 bases). Trimming removed 2 bases from V and 7 bases from J, with 12 bases in between. CDR3 length: 13 residues. Germline V gives CDR1 GTSNPN, CDR2 SVGIG (reference sequence). The CDR3 DNA sequence: TGTGCCTGGAGTTCAGGGACGAGGCAGCCCCAGCATTTT. This codes for CAWSSGTRQPQHF.

The chain recombines TRBV2 with TRBJ1-2; 9 bases fit TRBD1. Trimming took 6 bases from V and 1 from J; bases not matched to a gene: 0. CDR1 and CDR2 from the germline V gene are SNHLY and FYNNEI. This CDR3 is 13 amino acids long. CDR3 sequence reads: CASRGQGNYGYTF. As DNA, the CDR3 is TGTGCCAGCAGGGGACAGGGTAACTATGGCTACACCTTC.

In its sample, this clone was seen once. This chain joins TRBV7-3 and TRBJ2-1; 8 bases line up with TRBD2. The CDR3 length is 13 residues. Looked up from germline, CDR1 is SGHTA and CDR2 is FQGTGA. J was trimmed by 9 bases and V by 5 bases; bases with no gene match: 6. The DNA for the CDR3 is TGTGCCAGCAGCCGTGGTCTAGCGGGTGAGCAGTTCTTC. It yields the protein CASSRGLAGEQFF.

This clone has just one count. The gene calls are TRBV7-2 and TRBJ2-2; D is possibly TRBD1 (5 bases). Germline CDR1 SGHTA, CDR2 FQGNSA. V was clipped by 6 bases and J by 4 bases, with 15 bases between them. The CDR3 length is 15 residues. The CDR3 here is CASSHLLGATGELFF. The CDR3 DNA is TGTGCCAGCAGTCATCTGTTAGGGGCCACCGGGGAGCTGTTTTTT.

A single count supports this clone. The chain recombines TRBV28 with TRBJ1-3; D is uncertain. This CDR3 has 13 amino acids. V was cut by 3 bases and J by 1 base, with 4 bases left in between. Germline values: CDR1 MDHEN, CDR2 SYDVKM. The CDR3 spells CASSFSSGNTIYF. The CDR3 nucleotides are TGTGCCAGCAGTTTTTCTTCTGGAAACACCATATATTTT.

This clone was found once. The chain carries TRBV11-2 and TRBJ1-1; a weak D match, TRBD1 (6 bases). CDR3 size: 17 residues. Per the germline V gene, CDR1 is SGHAT and CDR2 is FQNNGV. The V and J ends lost 0 bases and 5 bases respectively, with 19 bases between them. The CDR3 reads CASSLEVLGAGGTEAFF. The CDR3 region has the DNA TGTGCCAGCAGCTTAGAAGTCCTGGGGGCCGGTGGGACTGAAGCTTTCTTT.

CDR3 residues: CASSLNRQGAGGYTF. Here the CDR3 DNA reads TGTGCCAGCAGCCTCAATAGACAGGGGGCAGGGGGCTACACCTTC. This rearrangement joins TRBV7-8 to TRBJ1-2; 10 bases are a match to TRBD1. CDR3 length: 15 residues. CDR1 and CDR2 (germline): SGHVS, FQNEAQ. J gave up 8 bases and V 5 bases, and 11 bases lay outside the gene matches.

This chain connects TRBV7-2 to TRBJ2-2; tentatively, D is TRBD2 (6 bases). Germline V gene lookup returns CDR1 SGHTA and CDR2 FQGNSA. V was cut by 10 bases and J by 2 bases, with 11 bases left in between. The length of the CDR3 is 13 residues. The CDR3 DNA reads TGTGCCACGACTAGGCTTAACACCGGGGAGCTGTTTTTT. This translates into CATTRLNTGELFF.